This T cell receptor (beta chain) came from a study of Graves' ophthalmopathy and Graves' hyperthyroidism. From RNA, the CDR3 regions of TCR beta chains were amplified and sequenced. First-round RT-PCR with HTBI primers preceded a second-round multiplex PCR. TCRdb analysed the multiplex PCR reads with MiXCR anew, one entry per CDR3 protein. The sample includes 500,000 to 800,000 distinct CDR3 sequences, about 41% seen only once; the top ten take around 3.3%. There are 11 residues in the CDR3. The V end was cut by 4 bases, the J end by 12 bases, with 11 bases between. The germline V gene encodes CDR1 SGHTS and CDR2 YDEGEE.

The chain carries TRBV5-8 and TRBJ2-1, with D hard to call. The TCR sequence derives from an adult man with Graves' ophthalmopathy. The specimen was peripheral blood. In nucleotides, the CDR3 is TGTGCCAGCAGCCGACATGGTGTGCAGTTCTTC. Encoded protein: CASSRHGVQFF.